This record covers a single TCR beta chain. The target antigen is unknown. The entry originates in a study of shared clonotypes between healthy human individuals. The CDR3 has 14 amino acids. Germline CDR1 and CDR2: SGHKS and YYEKEE (reference sequence). Trimming left V 9 bases short and J 2 bases short, with 18 bases between. Memory CD4+ cells were the fraction left after CD45RA+ naive selection. Using immunoSEQ multiplex PCR, the repertoire was profiled, and TCRdb retains in-frame clones only, with some absent. The sample records about 1.5 million clones, 95% to 99% being singletons. Study observations and caveats: Non-shared clonotypes had lower generation probabilities than those shared by all four donors. Memory subsets had estimated richness that was generally smaller than that of naive subsets.

The chain has TRBV5-5 and TRBJ2-7, with no clear D. This clonotype originated in a man aged 25-45 years in good health. The sample consisted of naive CD4+ T cells sorted from blood. Regarding subset: CD45RA+ positively selected. The chain's CDR3 is CATTTEPQTYEQYF. The CDR3 nucleotides are TGTGCCACCACGACCGAACCCCAGACCTACGAGCAGTACTTC.